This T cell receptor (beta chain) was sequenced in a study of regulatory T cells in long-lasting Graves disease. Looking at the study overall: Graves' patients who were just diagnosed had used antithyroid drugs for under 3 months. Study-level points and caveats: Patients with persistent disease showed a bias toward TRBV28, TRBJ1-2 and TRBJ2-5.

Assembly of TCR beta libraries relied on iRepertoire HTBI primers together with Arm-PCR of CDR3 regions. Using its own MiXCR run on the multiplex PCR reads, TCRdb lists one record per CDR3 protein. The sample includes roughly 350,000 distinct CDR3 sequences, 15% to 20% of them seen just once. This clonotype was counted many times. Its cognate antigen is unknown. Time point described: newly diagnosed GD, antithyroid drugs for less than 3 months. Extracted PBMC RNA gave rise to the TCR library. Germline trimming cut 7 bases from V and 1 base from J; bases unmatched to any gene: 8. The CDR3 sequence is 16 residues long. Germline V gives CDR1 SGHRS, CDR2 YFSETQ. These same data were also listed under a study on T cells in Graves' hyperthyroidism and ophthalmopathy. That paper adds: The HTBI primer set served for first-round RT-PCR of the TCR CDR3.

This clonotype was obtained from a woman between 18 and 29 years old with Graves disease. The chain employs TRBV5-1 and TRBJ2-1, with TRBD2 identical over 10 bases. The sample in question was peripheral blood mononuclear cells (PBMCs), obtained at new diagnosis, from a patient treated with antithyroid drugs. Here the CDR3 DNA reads TGCGCCAGCGCAACCGGGACTAGCGTTTCCTACAATGAGCAGTTCTTC. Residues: CASATGTSVSYNEQFF.